One and the same sample provided the 14 T cell receptor beta chains below, sequenced in a study of T cells in localized non-small cell lung cancer. Profiling relied on immunoSEQ multiplex PCR, and the TCRdb table lists in-frame clones only, not all of them. The sample shows about 3,000 clones, 27% of them seen only once. The material was normal lung tissue next to the tumor, obtained before any cancer treatment. The receptors here all came from a female donor older than 55 with stage I squamous cell lung carcinoma.

This sequence joins TRBV19 and TRBJ2-2; TRBD1 might be the D (6 bases). V lost 6 bases and J lost 1, with 9 bases in between. Germline-derived CDR1 and CDR2 are LNHDA and SQIVND (reference sequence). This CDR3 comprises 14 residues. CDR3 loop: CASRGQKNTGELFF. DNA for the CDR3: TGTGCCAGTAGAGGACAGAAGAACACCGGGGAGCTGTTTTTT.

In this sample, this clone is medium-sized. The V gene is TRBV11-3, the J gene TRBJ1-3, with D possibly TRBD1 on 5 matching bases. The V gene lost 2 bases and the J gene lost 4 bases, with 15 bases spanning the gap. This CDR3 spans 16 amino acids. The V gene's germline CDR1 is SGHNT and CDR2 YENEEA. This CDR3 is CASSLYQGNVGNTIYF. As DNA, the CDR3 is TGTGCCAGCAGCTTATACCAGGGAAATGTCGGAAACACCATATATTTT.

This chain uses TRBV28 with TRBJ2-5; D could derive from TRBD1 or TRBD2 (5 bases each). V lost 5 bases to trimming and J lost 2 bases, with 18 bases between them. Germline values: CDR1 MDHEN, CDR2 SYDVKM. This CDR3 has 16 residues. For the CDR3, the DNA is TGTGCCAGCAGTGGGGGAATGGGAGCGGAGCAAGAGACCCAGTACTTC. It translates to CASSGGMGAEQETQYF.

This clone counts as large (0.1 to 1%). The chain employs TRBV18 and TRBJ1-1; D gene unclear. V was cut by 0 bases and J by 3 bases, with 8 bases left in between. From germline, CDR1 is KGHSH and CDR2 LQKENI. This CDR3 has 14 amino acids. The CDR3 sequence is CASSPPYSYTEAFF. The CDR3, as DNA: TGTGCCAGCTCACCACCCTACAGTTACACTGAAGCTTTCTTT.

V and J are TRBV9 and TRBJ2-1; D is perhaps TRBD2 (6 bases). The germline V gene has CDR1 SGDLS and CDR2 YYNGEE. V was clipped by 7 bases and J by 0 bases, with 11 bases between them. This CDR3 contains 14 residues. DNA for the CDR3: TGTGCCAGCGGACTAAGGAGCTCCTACAATGAGCAGTTCTTC. Protein sequence: CASGLRSSYNEQFF. The whole variable domain, filled in from reference TRBV9 and TRBJ2-1, reads DSGVTQTPKHLITATGQRVTLRCSPRSGDLSVYWYQQSLDQGLQFLIQYYNGEERAKGNILERFSAQQFPDLHSELNLSSLELGDSALYFCASGLRSSYNEQFFGPGTRLTVL.

V and J are TRBV2 and TRBJ2-7; D possibly corresponds to TRBD1 (5 bases). Trimming stripped 6 bases from V and 4 bases from J, with 10 bases between. The germline V gene has CDR1 SNHLY and CDR2 FYNNEI. The CDR3 sequence is 12 residues long. The CDR3 reads CASSERTYEQYF. The CDR3 bases are TGTGCCAGCAGCGAACGGACATACGAGCAGTACTTC.

The chain carries TRBV28 and TRBJ1-5, with a possible D match to TRBD1 (5 bases). The CDR3 length is 14 residues. The germline V and J ends were trimmed by 4 bases and 0 bases, with 7 bases remaining between them. Looked up from germline, CDR1 is MDHEN and CDR2 is SYDVKM. The chain's CDR3 is CASSSGGSNQPQHF. The CDR3 nucleotides read TGTGCCAGCAGTTCTGGGGGTAGCAATCAGCCCCAGCATTTT.

This chain joins TRBV11-3 and TRBJ2-2, with a tentative D call TRBD2 (5 bases). The CDR3 consists of 15 residues. The V end lost 3 bases, the J end lost 5 bases, and 13 bases lay between the germline ends. Germline V gives CDR1 SGHNT, CDR2 YENEEA. The CDR3 region has the DNA TGTGCCAGCAGCTTCGGGGAGTGGTGGACCGGGGAGCTGTTTTTT. Amino acid sequence: CASSFGEWWTGELFF.

The chain is built from TRBV11-3 and TRBJ1-2; unclear D gene. V gave up 1 base and J gave up 0 bases, with 15 bases separating them. Germline V CDR1 and CDR2: SGHNT, YENEEA. The CDR3 runs 17 residues. The CDR3 sequence is CASSLVLIPQANYGYTF. CDR3 bases: TGTGCCAGCAGCTTAGTTCTCATACCCCAAGCTAACTATGGCTACACCTTC.

This clone was seen more than once but under ten times. The genes are TRBV6-8 and TRBJ1-1, with 9 bases lining up with TRBD1. Germline CDR1 MNHGY, CDR2 SAAAGT. V was clipped by 10 bases and J by 6 bases; unmatched bases: 9. There are 13 residues in the CDR3. CDR3 nucleotide sequence: TGTGCCATACGGACAGGGGACCGTCCTGAAGCTTTCTTT. It encodes CAIRTGDRPEAFF.

V and J are TRBV5-1 and TRBJ2-7; TRBD2 aligns across 11 bases. V trimming: 0 bases; J trimming: 2 bases; junction bases outside the gene matches: 7. Germline V gives CDR1 SGHRS, CDR2 YFSETQ. The length of the CDR3 is 17 residues. The CDR3 DNA follows: TGCGCCAGCAGCTTGGGGTCACTAGCGGGAGATGCCTACGAGCAGTACTTC. Translation gives CASSLGSLAGDAYEQYF.

The rearrangement uses TRBV19 and TRBJ2-7; D gene unclear. Germline V lookup: CDR1 LNHDA, CDR2 SQIVND (reference sequence). The CDR3 loop spans 13 amino acids. Trimming stripped 4 bases from V and 0 bases from J, with 7 bases between. The CDR3 region is CASSRTYSYEQYF. The DNA for the CDR3 is TGTGCCAGTAGTAGGACGTACTCCTACGAGCAGTACTTC.

This clone was counted a few times. This chain uses TRBV15 with TRBJ2-7; 10 bases match TRBD1. CDR1 LNHNV and CDR2 YYDKDF come from the germline V gene (reference sequence). V gave up 9 bases and J gave up 2 bases; unmatched junction bases: 16. This CDR3 has 17 residues. CDR3 in amino acids: CATGRDRGPSGTYEQYF. The CDR3 coding sequence is TGTGCCACGGGACGGGACAGGGGCCCGTCCGGAACCTACGAGCAGTACTTC.

The chain carries TRBV28 and TRBJ1-5; D remains unclear. In germline, CDR1 is MDHEN, CDR2 SYDVKM. There are 17 residues in the CDR3. Trimming removed 1 base from V and 1 base from J, with 14 bases in between. The CDR3 protein is CASSLYRTSQSNQPQHF. The DNA of the CDR3 is TGTGCCAGCAGTTTATATAGGACCTCACAGAGCAATCAGCCCCAGCATTTT. Full variable domain (missing parts from reference TRBV28 and TRBJ1-5): DVKVTQSSRYLVKRTGEKVFLECVQDMDHENMFWYRQDPGLGLRLIYFSYDVKMKEKGDIPEGYSVSREKKERFSLILESASTNQTSMYLCASSLYRTSQSNQPQHFGDGTRLSIL.